Shown below are 2 T cell receptor beta chains from a single sample sequenced in a study of cytomegalovirus exposure and HLA in healthy donors. Researchers ran the PCR with 60 Vbeta and 13 Jbeta primers. TCRdb keeps only in-frame clones here, not all; method: immunoSEQ multiplex PCR. The sample has about 200,000 clones, roughly 80% seen once. The sequencing input was PBMCs. Receptor source: a woman aged 45-60 years in good health and CMV-seropositive.

The rearrangement links TRBV7-2 to TRBJ2-1; TRBD2 aligns across 7 bases. Trimming at V came to 3 bases and at J to 5 bases, leaving 4 bases not matched to a gene. Germline CDR1 reads SGHTA; CDR2 reads FQGNSA. This CDR3 comprises 14 residues. The CDR3 protein is CASSFVLADNEQFF. CDR3 DNA sequence: TGTGCCAGCAGCTTCGTGCTAGCGGACAATGAGCAGTTCTTC.

The sample holds one count of this clone. The chain uses TRBV10-3 and TRBJ1-2, with 8 bases fitting TRBD1. The CDR3 has 15 amino acids. Looked up from germline, CDR1 is ENHRY and CDR2 is SYGVKD. The V and J ends lost 2 bases and 4 bases, in that order; junction bases with no gene match: 6. CDR3 DNA sequence: TGTGCCATCAGTGAGGTAACAGGGGGACCCTATGGCTACACCTTC. It codes for CAISEVTGGPYGYTF.